Listed below are T cell receptor beta chains from one sample, sequenced in a study of blood T cells in healthy people across ages. TCRdb used MiXCR to reprocess the 5' RACE reads, holding one entry per CDR3 protein. The data contain fewer than 2,000,000 distinct CDR3 sequences, 30% to 40% of them singletons. Sequenced: blood. Source of these receptors: a human donor in good health. CDR3s include the opening cysteine and the closing phenylalanine or tryptophan. D genes are given only for firm matches. For some rows the clone size is stated as once, few or many, or as a class when expanded; others skip it.

clone_size: many
cdr3_length: 16
j_call: TRBJ2-2
v_call: TRBV6-2/TRBV6-3
d_call: TRBD2
cdr3_nt: TGTGCCAGCAGTTACTCTCCGGGGGGGCGAATCGGGGAGCTGTTTTTT
cdr3_aa: CASSYSPGGRIGELFF

clone_size: few
cdr3_length: 12
j_call: TRBJ2-1
v_call: TRBV10-2
d_call: TRBD1
cdr3_nt: TGCGCCAGCGTTCGACAGGGAAATGAGCAGTTCTTC
cdr3_aa: CASVRQGNEQFF

clone_size: few
cdr3_length: 14
j_call: TRBJ2-3
v_call: TRBV3-1
d_call: .
cdr3_nt: TGTGCCAGCGCCCCACTCGGGGTACCGTATACGCAGTATTTT
cdr3_aa: CASAPLGVPYTQYF

clone_size: .
cdr3_length: 16
j_call: TRBJ2-1
v_call: TRBV11-2
d_call: .
cdr3_nt: TGTGCCAGCGGCCATCCCGGGGGTAGAGGGGGTAATGAGCAGTTCTTC
cdr3_aa: CASGHPGGRGGNEQFF

clone_size: .
cdr3_length: 15
j_call: TRBJ1-5
v_call: TRBV7-2
d_call: .
cdr3_nt: TGTGCCAGCAGCCCCGGAGGGCAGAGCAATCAGCCCCAGCATTTT
cdr3_aa: CASSPGGQSNQPQHF

clone_size: few
cdr3_length: 15
j_call: TRBJ1-5
v_call: TRBV11-1
d_call: .
cdr3_nt: TGTGCCAGCAGCCCCACGCGGGGTAGCAATCAGCCCCAGCATTTT
cdr3_aa: CASSPTRGSNQPQHF

clone_size: few
cdr3_length: 12
j_call: TRBJ2-7
v_call: TRBV20-1
d_call: TRBD1
cdr3_nt: TGCAGTGCGGGGGACAGCATGAGGGAGCAGTACTTC
cdr3_aa: CSAGDSMREQYF

clone_size: few
cdr3_length: 14
j_call: TRBJ1-1
v_call: TRBV6-2/TRBV6-3
d_call: .
cdr3_nt: TGTGCCAGCAGTTTCCTAGTGGAGAACACTGAAGCTTTCTTT
cdr3_aa: CASSFLVENTEAFF

clone_size: few
cdr3_length: 16
j_call: TRBJ2-3
v_call: TRBV5-1
d_call: TRBD1
cdr3_nt: TGCGCCAGCAGCTTGGACAGGGGGCGAAGCACAGATACGCAGTATTTT
cdr3_aa: CASSLDRGRSTDTQYF

clone_size: .
cdr3_length: 16
j_call: TRBJ2-6
v_call: TRBV2
d_call: .
cdr3_nt: TGTGCCAGCAGTGTCCAGGGAACGAGCGGGGCCAACGTCCTGACTTTC
cdr3_aa: CASSVQGTSGANVLTF

clone_size: .
cdr3_length: 14
j_call: TRBJ2-7
v_call: TRBV19
d_call: TRBD2
cdr3_nt: TGTGCCAGTAGTATCGCTAGCGGGGGATACGAGCAGTACTTC
cdr3_aa: CASSIASGGYEQYF

clone_size: few
cdr3_length: 13
j_call: TRBJ2-3
v_call: TRBV4-3
d_call: .
cdr3_nt: TGCGCCAGCAGCCAAGAGGCATTTGATACGCAGTATTTT
cdr3_aa: CASSQEAFDTQYF

clone_size: .
cdr3_length: 16
j_call: TRBJ2-7
v_call: TRBV6-1
d_call: .
cdr3_nt: TGTGCCAGCAGTGGGATAGGGGGGGTCTACTCCTACGAGCAGTACTTC
cdr3_aa: CASSGIGGVYSYEQYF

clone_size: few
cdr3_length: 12
j_call: TRBJ2-1
v_call: TRBV7-2
d_call: .
cdr3_nt: TGTGCCAGCAGCAAGTTCTACAATGAGCAGTTCTTC
cdr3_aa: CASSKFYNEQFF

clone_size: .
cdr3_length: 15
j_call: TRBJ2-1
v_call: TRBV6-6
d_call: .
cdr3_nt: TGTGCCAGCAGTTACGAGAAATTTTCCTACAATGAGCAGTTCTTC
cdr3_aa: CASSYEKFSYNEQFF

clone_size: .
cdr3_length: 16
j_call: TRBJ1-2
v_call: TRBV4-1
d_call: .
cdr3_nt: TGCGCCAGCAGCCAGGTCTCTGGCTCGAGGCTGGGAAGCTACGCCTTC
cdr3_aa: CASSQVSGSRLGSYAF

clone_size: .
cdr3_length: 16
j_call: TRBJ2-3
v_call: TRBV7-3
d_call: TRBD2
cdr3_nt: TGTGCCAGCAGCGAACTAGCGGGGGGCCTTAGAGATACGCAGTATTTT
cdr3_aa: CASSELAGGLRDTQYF

clone_size: .
cdr3_length: 14
j_call: TRBJ2-3
v_call: TRBV28
d_call: TRBD1
cdr3_nt: TGTGCCAGCAGACCACAGGGGTTCACAGATACGCAGTATTTT
cdr3_aa: CASRPQGFTDTQYF

clone_size: .
cdr3_length: 14
j_call: TRBJ2-3
v_call: TRBV10-3
d_call: .
cdr3_nt: TGTGCCTCAAGTACCGCCAGAAGCACAGATACGCAGTATTTT
cdr3_aa: CASSTARSTDTQYF

clone_size: .
cdr3_length: 13
j_call: TRBJ2-1
v_call: TRBV20-1
d_call: TRBD1
cdr3_nt: TGCAGTGCTAGGAGGACAGGAGACACTGAGCAGTTCTTC
cdr3_aa: CSARRTGDTEQFF

clone_size: few
cdr3_length: 15
j_call: TRBJ1-2
v_call: TRBV7-2
d_call: .
cdr3_nt: TGTGCCAGCAGCTCGATCACTCGTACGCAAAGGGGCTACACCTTC
cdr3_aa: CASSSITRTQRGYTF

clone_size: .
cdr3_length: 15
j_call: TRBJ1-1
v_call: TRBV4-2
d_call: TRBD1
cdr3_nt: TGTGCCGGCAGCCAAGAACAGGGGATGAACACTGAAGCTTTCTTT
cdr3_aa: CAGSQEQGMNTEAFF

clone_size: few
cdr3_length: 15
j_call: TRBJ1-1
v_call: TRBV6-6
d_call: .
cdr3_nt: TGTGCCAGCAGTTACTCAGGACACGACAACACTGAAGCTTTCTTT
cdr3_aa: CASSYSGHDNTEAFF

clone_size: .
cdr3_length: 14
j_call: TRBJ2-2
v_call: TRBV5-6
d_call: .
cdr3_nt: TGTGCCAGCAGCCAGGGGGGGCGGCACGGGGAGCTGTTTTTT
cdr3_aa: CASSQGGRHGELFF

clone_size: .
cdr3_length: 13
j_call: TRBJ1-2
v_call: TRBV7-9
d_call: .
cdr3_nt: TGTGCCAGCAGCTACCTCATGAACTATGGCTACACCTTC
cdr3_aa: CASSYLMNYGYTF

clone_size: few
cdr3_length: 14
j_call: TRBJ1-2
v_call: TRBV24-1
d_call: .
cdr3_nt: TGTGCCACCAGTGATCCTACAGGGAGAGGTGGCTACACCTTC
cdr3_aa: CATSDPTGRGGYTF

clone_size: many
cdr3_length: 13
j_call: TRBJ2-6
v_call: TRBV6-2/TRBV6-3
d_call: .
cdr3_nt: TGTGCCGCCCGGATCTCTGGGGCCAACGTCCTGACTTTC
cdr3_aa: CAARISGANVLTF

clone_size: .
cdr3_length: 15
j_call: TRBJ2-1
v_call: TRBV7-8
d_call: TRBD1
cdr3_nt: TGTGCCAGCAGCATAGCGAGGACAGGGTTCGATGAGCAGTTCTTC
cdr3_aa: CASSIARTGFDEQFF

clone_size: .
cdr3_length: 15
j_call: TRBJ2-3
v_call: TRBV5-5
d_call: .
cdr3_nt: TGTGCCAGCAGCTTGGTGCGCAGCTACACAGATACGCAGTATTTT
cdr3_aa: CASSLVRSYTDTQYF

clone_size: .
cdr3_length: 12
j_call: TRBJ1-2
v_call: TRBV9
d_call: .
cdr3_nt: TGTGCCAGCAGCGTACAGGAATATGGCCACACCTTC
cdr3_aa: CASSVQEYGHTF

clone_size: .
cdr3_length: 16
j_call: TRBJ2-3
v_call: TRBV7-2
d_call: .
cdr3_nt: TGTGCCAGCACCCAGAATGGGCGGGGTAGCTCAGATACGCAGTATTTT
cdr3_aa: CASTQNGRGSSDTQYF

clone_size: few
cdr3_length: 12
j_call: TRBJ1-5
v_call: TRBV7-9
d_call: .
cdr3_nt: TGTGCCAGCAGCCTCCCCGGTGAGCCCCAGCATTTT
cdr3_aa: CASSLPGEPQHF

clone_size: .
cdr3_length: 16
j_call: TRBJ2-7
v_call: TRBV7-2
d_call: .
cdr3_nt: TGTGCCAGCAGCTTAGGGGGGGGGCAGTTCCTCTACGAGCAGTACTTC
cdr3_aa: CASSLGGGQFLYEQYF

clone_size: few
cdr3_length: 17
j_call: TRBJ2-3
v_call: TRBV4-3
d_call: TRBD2
cdr3_nt: TGCGCCAGCAGCCAAGACGAGCGGGGGGGCAAGCAGGATACGCAGTATTTT
cdr3_aa: CASSQDERGGKQDTQYF

clone_size: few
cdr3_length: 14
j_call: TRBJ2-7
v_call: TRBV7-2
d_call: .
cdr3_nt: TGTGCCAGCAGCTTAGTCAAGGGCTCCTACGAGCAGTACTTC
cdr3_aa: CASSLVKGSYEQYF

clone_size: .
cdr3_length: 15
j_call: TRBJ1-2
v_call: TRBV12-3/TRBV12-4
d_call: .
cdr3_nt: TGTGCCAGCAGTTTAAGGATACGGGCCCCCCATGGCTACACCTTC
cdr3_aa: CASSLRIRAPHGYTF

clone_size: few
cdr3_length: 16
j_call: TRBJ2-3
v_call: TRBV4-2
d_call: TRBD2
cdr3_nt: TGTGCCAGCAGCCAAGATGAACTAGCGGTCGGGGATACGCAGTATTTT
cdr3_aa: CASSQDELAVGDTQYF

clone_size: .
cdr3_length: 17
j_call: TRBJ1-1
v_call: TRBV5-1
d_call: TRBD1
cdr3_nt: TGCGCCAGCAGCCCCGGGACAGCCATTACCATGAACACTGAAGCTTTCTTT
cdr3_aa: CASSPGTAITMNTEAFF

clone_size: .
cdr3_length: 14
j_call: TRBJ2-3
v_call: TRBV5-5
d_call: TRBD2
cdr3_nt: TGTGCCAGCAGCTACGGACTAGGCCCGGATACGCAGTATTTT
cdr3_aa: CASSYGLGPDTQYF

clone_size: .
cdr3_length: 14
j_call: TRBJ2-7
v_call: TRBV12-3/TRBV12-4
d_call: .
cdr3_nt: TGTGCCAGCAGACGGGGAGGCAAGGCCTACGAGCAGTACTTC
cdr3_aa: CASRRGGKAYEQYF

clone_size: .
cdr3_length: 13
j_call: TRBJ2-5
v_call: TRBV6-6
d_call: .
cdr3_nt: TGTGCCAGCAGCGAGCTTTTCCAAGAGACCCAGTACTTC
cdr3_aa: CASSELFQETQYF

clone_size: .
cdr3_length: 15
j_call: TRBJ2-4
v_call: TRBV7-9
d_call: TRBD1
cdr3_nt: TGTGCCAGCAGTGCAACCGGGACAGAGGGCAACATTCAGTACTTC
cdr3_aa: CASSATGTEGNIQYF

clone_size: few
cdr3_length: 14
j_call: TRBJ2-7
v_call: TRBV15
d_call: .
cdr3_nt: TGTGCCACCAGCCCTCGGGCCTCCCCGGAAGAGCAGTACTTC
cdr3_aa: CATSPRASPEEQYF

clone_size: .
cdr3_length: 14
j_call: TRBJ1-6
v_call: TRBV20-1
d_call: .
cdr3_nt: TGCAGTGCTAGATGGGAGGGGGTGGGTTCACCCCTCCACTTT
cdr3_aa: CSARWEGVGSPLHF

clone_size: .
cdr3_length: 15
j_call: TRBJ2-5
v_call: TRBV9
d_call: .
cdr3_nt: TGTGCCAACAGCGTAGGGCCTCGAGTGGGAGAGACCCAGTACTTC
cdr3_aa: CANSVGPRVGETQYF

clone_size: .
cdr3_length: 17
j_call: TRBJ1-5
v_call: TRBV4-1
d_call: .
cdr3_nt: TGCGCCAGCAGCCAAGATTTAAGACCAGAGGTAGGTCAGCCCCAGCATTTT
cdr3_aa: CASSQDLRPEVGQPQHF

clone_size: .
cdr3_length: 16
j_call: TRBJ2-3
v_call: TRBV7-2
d_call: TRBD2
cdr3_nt: TGTGCCAGCAGCGCGCGGGAGTTTGTTGGCACAGATACGCAGTATTTT
cdr3_aa: CASSAREFVGTDTQYF

clone_size: .
cdr3_length: 15
j_call: TRBJ1-1
v_call: TRBV20-1
d_call: .
cdr3_nt: TGCAGTGCTCCCAGACCCCAGGCCACGAACACTGAAGCTTTCTTT
cdr3_aa: CSAPRPQATNTEAFF

clone_size: .
cdr3_length: 15
j_call: TRBJ2-6
v_call: TRBV7-8
d_call: TRBD1
cdr3_nt: TGTGCCAGCGGGACAGGGTACTCTGGGGCCAACGTCCTGACTTTC
cdr3_aa: CASGTGYSGANVLTF

clone_size: .
cdr3_length: 14
j_call: TRBJ1-2
v_call: TRBV29-1
d_call: TRBD1
cdr3_nt: TGCAGCGTGTCCGGGACAGGCCTCAACTATGGCTACACCTTC
cdr3_aa: CSVSGTGLNYGYTF

clone_size: once
cdr3_length: 14
j_call: TRBJ2-5
v_call: TRBV2
d_call: TRBD1
cdr3_nt: TGTGCCAGCAGCTGGGACAGTAAATTGGGGACCCAGTACTTC
cdr3_aa: CASSWDSKLGTQYF

clone_size: .
cdr3_length: 16
j_call: TRBJ2-5
v_call: TRBV4-2
d_call: TRBD1
cdr3_nt: TGTGCCAGCAGCCTCGGGACAGGGGGATTCCAAGAGACCCAGTACTTC
cdr3_aa: CASSLGTGGFQETQYF

clone_size: .
cdr3_length: 14
j_call: TRBJ2-1
v_call: TRBV6-4
d_call: TRBD2
cdr3_nt: TGTGCCAACAGGGGGACTAGCGGGGGCGATGAGCAGTTCTTC
cdr3_aa: CANRGTSGGDEQFF

clone_size: .
cdr3_length: 14
j_call: TRBJ1-2
v_call: TRBV27
d_call: .
cdr3_nt: TGTGCCAGCGGAAACACGGACAGCTTTCATGGCTACACCTTC
cdr3_aa: CASGNTDSFHGYTF

clone_size: .
cdr3_length: 17
j_call: TRBJ2-7
v_call: TRBV5-1
d_call: TRBD2
cdr3_nt: TGCGCCAGCAGCTTGGGGTTAGCGGGGGGTATCCCCTACGAGCAGTACTTC
cdr3_aa: CASSLGLAGGIPYEQYF

clone_size: .
cdr3_length: 15
j_call: TRBJ2-2
v_call: TRBV11-2
d_call: .
cdr3_nt: TGTGCCAGCAGCTTCTCTCCGCCAGCCACCGGGGAGCTGTTTTTT
cdr3_aa: CASSFSPPATGELFF